A selection of T cell receptor beta chains follows, all from one sample in a study of technical replicates of blood from several donors. Measured with immunoSEQ multiplex PCR; TCRdb has only the in-frame clones, and not every one. The sample has 95,000 to 100,000 clones; almost 96% are singletons. The sample consisted of T cells isolated from PBMCs. All receptors derive from a human donor in good health. Both conserved end residues are part of each CDR3. The order of the fields is V gene, D gene, clone size, J gene, CDR3 protein, CDR3 DNA. The D gene is left open where the match is weak. Only some rows state a clone size, as once, few, many or a class for expanded clones.

TRBV7-2	-	-	TRBJ2-5	CASSLSPEETQYF	TGTGCCAGCAGCTTAAGCCCCGAAGAGACCCAGTACTTC
TRBV15	-	-	TRBJ2-3	CATSKGAGVVDTQYF	TGTGCCACCAGCAAAGGGGCAGGGGTGGTAGATACGCAGTATTTT
TRBV6-6	TRBD1	-	TRBJ2-5	CASSRDRGRETQYF	TGTGCCAGCAGCCGCGACAGGGGCCGAGAGACCCAGTACTTC
TRBV29-1	-	-	TRBJ1-4	CSVAGYNEKLFF	TGCAGCGTTGCGGGATATAATGAAAAACTGTTTTTT
TRBV19	-	-	TRBJ2-7	CASSRTVDYEQYF	TGTGCCAGTAGTAGGACAGTCGACTACGAGCAGTACTTC
TRBV25-1	TRBD1	-	TRBJ1-1	CAVKTGGGTEAFF	TGTGCGGTAAAGACAGGGGGCGGCACTGAAGCTTTCTTT
TRBV5-8	-	-	TRBJ2-7	CASSLAGTYEQYF	TGTGCCAGCAGCTTGGCGGGGACCTACGAGCAGTACTTC
TRBV4-2	-	-	TRBJ2-1	CASSPTTTLYNEQFF	TGTGCCAGCAGCCCCACAACTACATTGTACAATGAGCAGTTCTTC
TRBV5-1	-	-	TRBJ2-1	CASSLRQNEQFF	TGCGCCAGCAGCTTGCGTCAGAATGAGCAGTTCTTC
TRBV30	-	once	TRBJ2-3	CAWRGLGSGADTQYF	TGTGCCTGGAGGGGTTTGGGGAGTGGGGCAGATACGCAGTATTTT
TRBV7-9	TRBD2	-	TRBJ2-7	CASSSSGSSYEQYF	TGTGCCAGCAGCTCTAGCGGGAGCTCCTACGAGCAGTACTTC
TRBV30	-	-	TRBJ2-5	CAWSVILQETQYF	TGTGCCTGGAGTGTAATCCTACAAGAGACCCAGTACTTC
TRBV7-9	-	-	TRBJ2-7	CASSLVTGYEQYF	TGTGCCAGCAGCTTAGTCACGGGATACGAGCAGTACTTC
TRBV10-1	-	-	TRBJ2-1	CASSESRAEQFF	TGCGCCAGCAGTGAGTCACGAGCGGAGCAGTTCTTC
TRBV28	-	-	TRBJ1-5	CASSSYYDQPQHF	TGTGCCAGCAGTTCCTACTATGATCAGCCCCAGCATTTT
TRBV14	-	-	TRBJ2-3	CASSQDFPSGSDTQYF	TGTGCCAGCAGCCAAGATTTTCCTAGTGGATCAGATACGCAGTATTTT
TRBV6-6	TRBD1	-	TRBJ1-4	CASLRDRGYEKLFF	TGTGCCAGCCTCCGGGACAGGGGGTATGAAAAACTGTTTTTT
TRBV6-1	TRBD2	-	TRBJ2-1	CASSARSGTSYNEQFF	TGTGCCAGCAGTGCCCGTAGCGGGACGAGCTACAATGAGCAGTTCTTC
TRBV5-1	TRBD2	-	TRBJ2-7	CASSLDVAGVNEQYF	TGCGCCAGCAGCTTGGACGTAGCGGGAGTAAATGAGCAGTACTTC
TRBV5-4	TRBD1	once	TRBJ1-1	CASSLDRYRGHEDTEAFF	TGTGCCAGCAGCTTGGATAGGTACAGGGGGCATGAGGACACTGAAGCTTTCTTT
TRBV13	-	-	TRBJ1-5	CASSQQGNQPQHF	TGTGCCAGCAGCCAACAGGGCAATCAGCCCCAGCATTTT
TRBV6-6	TRBD1	-	TRBJ2-3	CASTGRDRGPDTQYF	TGTGCCAGCACCGGTAGGGACAGGGGACCGGATACGCAGTATTTT
TRBV29-1	-	-	TRBJ2-1	CSVDGAGEQFF	TGCAGCGTTGATGGCGCAGGCGAGCAGTTCTTC
TRBV5-1	TRBD2	once	TRBJ2-2	CASSLSSGNTGELFF	TGCGCCAGCAGCTTGTCTAGCGGGAACACCGGGGAGCTGTTTTTT
TRBV5-4	TRBD2	-	TRBJ2-3	CASSSQTSGDTQYF	TGTGCCAGCAGCTCTCAGACTAGCGGAGATACGCAGTATTTT
TRBV7-8	TRBD2	-	TRBJ2-3	CASSRRLAETDTQYF	TGTGCCAGCAGCCGCAGACTAGCGGAGACAGATACGCAGTATTTT
TRBV20-1	-	once	TRBJ1-2	CSDGTNGYTF	TGCAGTGACGGTACTAATGGCTACACCTTC
TRBV13	TRBD2	-	TRBJ2-7	CASSALTSAHEQYF	TGTGCCAGCAGCGCCTTGACTAGCGCCCACGAGCAGTACTTC
TRBV6-5	TRBD2	-	TRBJ2-3	CASSYSLRGGTDTQYF	TGTGCCAGCAGTTACTCTCTGCGCGGGGGTACAGATACGCAGTATTTT
TRBV6-1	-	-	TRBJ1-1	CASSDARGSTEAFF	TGTGCCAGCAGTGACGCCAGGGGATCTACTGAAGCTTTCTTT
TRBV19	TRBD2	-	TRBJ2-3	CASSLSWGGGAIHTQYF	TGTGCCAGTAGTCTCTCCTGGGGCGGGGGGGCCATACATACGCAGTATTTT
TRBV4-2	TRBD2	-	TRBJ2-7	CASSQDWEGGQDEQYF	TGTGCCAGCAGCCAAGATTGGGAGGGAGGGCAGGACGAGCAGTACTTC
TRBV11-2	TRBD2	-	TRBJ2-1	CASSLVGLGVEQFF	TGTGCCAGCAGCTTAGTGGGACTAGGGGTTGAGCAGTTCTTC
TRBV12-5	TRBD1	few	TRBJ1-6	CASGLYRGLSPLHF	TGTGCTAGTGGTTTGTACAGGGGGCTCTCACCCCTCCACTTT
TRBV7-9	TRBD1	-	TRBJ2-1	CASSYLGTGPNEQFF	TGTGCCAGCAGCTATCTAGGGACAGGGCCCAATGAGCAGTTCTTC
TRBV2	TRBD2	-	TRBJ2-5	CASRGTSGETQYF	TGTGCCAGCAGGGGGACTAGCGGAGAGACCCAGTACTTC
TRBV29-1	-	-	TRBJ1-1	CSVLSREHTEAFF	TGCAGCGTATTGTCCAGGGAACACACTGAAGCTTTCTTT
TRBV4-2	-	-	TRBJ2-2	CASSDKTVNTGELFF	TGTGCCAGCAGCGATAAGACAGTAAACACCGGGGAGCTGTTTTTT
TRBV5-4	-	-	TRBJ1-1	CASSTETGYTEAFF	TGTGCCAGCAGCACCGAAACAGGGTACACTGAAGCTTTCTTT
TRBV6-1	TRBD1	-	TRBJ2-7	CASSIPGTGVEQYF	TGTGCCAGCAGTATACCCGGGACAGGGGTCGAGCAGTACTTC
TRBV4-1	-	-	TRBJ1-1	CASSQLVGGFNTEAFF	TGCGCCAGCAGTCAACTGGTAGGAGGTTTCAACACTGAAGCTTTCTTT
TRBV7-9	-	-	TRBJ2-2	CASRKPRWTGELFF	TGTGCCAGCAGGAAGCCTCGGTGGACCGGGGAGCTGTTTTTT
TRBV6-5	-	-	TRBJ1-5	CASSYGASQPQHF	TGTGCCAGCAGTTACGGGGCGTCCCAGCCCCAGCATTTT
TRBV29-1	-	once	TRBJ1-1	CSVQRQLEAFF	TGCAGCGTCCAAAGACAGCTTGAAGCTTTCTTT